These 6 T cell receptor beta chains share one sample of origin, sequenced in a study of T cell repertoires in aging, cancer and after chemotherapy. Multiplex touch-down PCR with TRB-A/B primers amplified rearranged V-D-J TRB sequences. TCRdb reprocessed the multiplex PCR reads with MiXCR, giving one entry per CDR3 protein. The table has around 13,000 distinct CDR3 sequences, 20% to 30% seen once; the top ten hold 2.6%. Amplification of TCR beta used genomic DNA extracted from peripheral blood. The sample comprised blood. Receptors originate from a human donor in good health.

Judged by abundance, this clonotype is medium-sized (0.01 to 0.1%). The chain uses TRBV5-6 and TRBJ2-7; tentatively, D is TRBD2 (5 bases). This CDR3 has 11 amino acids. The germline CDR1 and CDR2 sequences are SGHDT and YYEEEE. V dropped 4 bases and J dropped 7 bases, with 9 bases sitting between them. The CDR3 DNA is TGTGCCAGCAGCCCACCGGGGGAGCAGTACGTC. Its translation is CASSPPGEQYV.

This clonotype is deemed medium-sized (0.01 to 0.1%). V usage is TRBV6-1 and J usage is TRBJ2-2; D may be TRBD2 (5 bases). Germline V gene data show CDR1 as MNHNS and CDR2 as SASEGT. This CDR3 spans 13 amino acids. Trimming took 4 bases from V and 3 from J, leaving 6 bases between them. CDR3 loop: CASSVGDTGELFF. The CDR3 DNA is TGTGCCAGCAGTGTCGGGGACACCGGGGAGCTGTTTTTT.

This clonotype has only a few counts. The CDR3 DNA follows: TGTGCCAGCAGTTTAGCGGAGGGGGTCGGCGGGGAGCTGTTTTTT. Its protein product is CASSLAEGVGGELFF. The chain is built from TRBV12-3 or TRBV12-4 and TRBJ2-2; D possibly uses TRBD1 or TRBD2 (6 bases each). CDR3 length: 15 residues. The V end was cut by 0 bases, the J end by 7 bases, with 12 bases between.

The rearrangement links TRBV24-1 to TRBJ2-2, with 8 bases identical to TRBD1. Germline assignment: CDR1 KGHDR and CDR2 SFDVKD. This CDR3 region has 16 residues. Unmatched junction bases numbered 3, after V lost 3 bases and J lost 1 base. CDR3 bases: TGTGCCACCAGTGATGGAGGACAGGGGAACACCGGGGAGCTGTTTTTT. Amino acids: CATSDGGQGNTGELFF.

This clonotype was counted a few times. This chain joins TRBV20-1 and TRBJ1-5; no clear D gene. Germline loops: CDR1 DFQATT, CDR2 SNEGSKA (reference sequence). CDR3 length equals 16 residues. Deletions cut 2 bases from V and 7 bases from J, with 21 bases between. Here the CDR3 DNA reads TGCAGTGCTAGACGAGAGGAACCAGACCTGGGCCAGCCCCAGCATTTT. Its translation: CSARREEPDLGQPQHF.

This clonotype was counted between two and nine times. The chain has TRBV6-5 and TRBJ2-3; TRBD2 aligns across 7 bases. CDR3 length: 15 residues. The J segment lost 5 bases and the V segment lost 2 bases, leaving 7 bases of the junction unmatched. Germline V gene data show CDR1 as MNHEY and CDR2 as SVGAGI. CDR3: CASSYASGTGDTQYF. In nucleotides, the CDR3 is TGTGCCAGCAGTTACGCTAGCGGAACGGGAGATACGCAGTATTTT.